The 5 T cell receptor beta chains below were found in one sample sequenced in a study of shared clonotypes between healthy human individuals (dated by TCRdb to the early 2020s). Preparation of the library involved the immunoSEQ multiplex PCR assay. TCRdb stores this immuneACCESS table with in-frame sequences only. Part of the clones is absent; in the studies checked, under half of the shortfall reflects unresolved V genes, and no reason is known for the rest. This sample comprises around 1,900,000 clones, 93% of them detected only once. Together, the top ten hold 1.5% to 2% of the sample. CD8 naive samples consisted of CD45RO-negative cells that were positively selected for CCR7, yielding a CD45RA+CCR7+ population without TemRA cells. Sequences were obtained from naive CD8+ T cells from PBMCs. The cell subset or site label on this specimen signifies: CD45RA+CCR7+. The receptors shown here come from a man between 18 and 29 years old in good health. Some clones in this sample may be carry-over from other donors' samples.

The chain joins TRBV7-9 to TRBJ1-3; no firm D call. This CDR3 has 16 amino acids. The germline CDR1 and CDR2 sequences are SEHNR and FQNEAQ (reference sequence). V lost 1 base and J 0 bases, leaving 10 bases between the germline ends. The CDR3 DNA sequence: TGTGCCAGCAGCTTAGGGGCAGCAATCTCTGGAAACACCATATATTTT. Its translation is CASSLGAAISGNTIYF.

The chain recombines TRBV9 with TRBJ2-7, with D possibly being TRBD1 or TRBD2 (5 bases each). In germline, CDR1 is SGDLS, CDR2 YYNGEE. This CDR3 is 15 amino acids long. Trimming left V 3 bases short and J 4 bases short, with 17 bases between. CDR3 DNA: TGTGCCAGCAGCGAGGGACCGGGACCCGTGTACGAGCAGTACTTC. It codes for CASSEGPGPVYEQYF. The variable domain in full, with the rest retrieved from reference TRBV9 and TRBJ2-7, is DSGVTQTPKHLITATGQRVTLRCSPRSGDLSVYWYQQSLDQGLQFLIQYYNGEERAKGNILERFSAQQFPDLHSELNLSSLELGDSALYFCASSEGPGPVYEQYFGPGTRLTVT.

The chain joins TRBV5-1 to TRBJ2-7, with 7 bases fitting TRBD1. This CDR3 contains 15 residues. Trimming removed 0 bases from V and 2 bases from J; junction bases left unmatched: 5. Germline CDR1 and CDR2: SGHRS and YFSETQ. CDR3 amino acids: CASSLGRGRAYEQYF. The DNA of the CDR3 is TGCGCCAGCAGCTTGGGAAGGGGGCGCGCCTACGAGCAGTACTTC.

This chain joins TRBV19 and TRBJ1-5, with no clear D. The CDR3 runs 15 residues. The ends were cut back, 2 bases at V and 4 bases at J, with 12 bases in the middle. Germline V gene sequence: CDR1 LNHDA, CDR2 SQIVND (reference sequence). CDR3 coding DNA: TGTGCCAGTAGTATATCCCTCTCAGGTAATCAGCCCCAGCATTTT. It codes for CASSISLSGNQPQHF.

Notes on this clone: Other nucleotide sequences from this sample produce the same CDR3. The genes are TRBV27 and TRBJ2-7, with 9 bases identical to TRBD1. Germline V gives CDR1 MNHEY, CDR2 SMNVEV (reference sequence). This CDR3 is built from 14 residues. V gave up 9 bases and J gave up 5 bases; unmatched junction bases: 11. The CDR3 sequence: CASSPGTGFHEQYF. The CDR3 nucleotides are TGTGCCAGTAGCCCCGGGACAGGGTTTCACGAGCAGTACTTC.